Following are 20 T cell receptor beta chains from one sample sequenced in a study of cytomegalovirus exposure and HLA in healthy donors. Amplification used 60 Vbeta primers and 13 Jbeta primers. Sequenced by immunoSEQ multiplex PCR; TCRdb stores in-frame clones only, minus some. In total, the table holds more than 110,000 clones. The sequencing sample was made of PBMCs. These receptors all come from a middle-aged man in good health and CMV-seronegative.

The chain links TRBV7-9 to TRBJ2-6; the D gene is possibly TRBD2 (6 bases). The length of the CDR3 is 19 residues. Trimming removed 4 bases at V and 0 bases at J, with 19 bases between. The V gene's germline CDR1 is SEHNR and CDR2 FQNEAQ (reference sequence). The CDR3 coding sequence is TGTGCCAGCAGCTCCCTGGCTACGGGAGTACCCTCTGGGGCCAACGTCCTGACTTTC. Translated: CASSSLATGVPSGANVLTF.

This chain connects TRBV7-2 to TRBJ2-5; 7 bases map to TRBD2. Germline values: CDR1 SGHTA, CDR2 FQGNSA. J was trimmed by 11 bases and V by 5 bases; bases with no gene match: 5. The CDR3 runs 11 residues. In nucleotides, the CDR3 is TGTGCCAGCAGCGGGGGAGCGGGGCAGTACTTC. It is translated as CASSGGAGQYF.

The J gene is TRBJ2-5, the V gene TRBV5-6; 9 bases are a match to TRBD1. Germline CDR1 is SGHDT and CDR2 is YYEEEE. This CDR3 has 15 amino acids. V was pared by 0 bases and J by 5 bases, with 5 bases of the junction left unmatched. CDR3 amino acids: CASSLGGQGLETQYF. CDR3 nucleotide sequence: TGTGCCAGCAGCTTGGGCGGACAGGGGTTGGAGACCCAGTACTTC.

V gene TRBV4-2 combines with J gene TRBJ2-1, with 10 bases that match TRBD2. The J segment lost 2 bases and the V segment lost 4 bases, leaving 2 bases of the junction unmatched. This CDR3 comprises 15 residues. The V gene's germline CDR1 is LGHNA and CDR2 YNFKEQ. This CDR3 reads CASSLSGGAYNEQFF. The CDR3, as DNA: TGTGCCAGCAGCCTCAGCGGGGGGGCCTACAATGAGCAGTTCTTC.

CDR3 nucleotides: TGTGCCAGCAGCCCTACGACAGGGGATGGCTACACCTTC. Translated, it gives CASSPTTGDGYTF. This chain joins TRBV7-8 and TRBJ1-2; 8 positions match TRBD1. This CDR3 region has 13 residues. Trimming at V came to 5 bases and at J to 6 bases, leaving 5 bases not matched to a gene. Germline CDR1 SGHVS, CDR2 FQNEAQ.

The rearrangement uses TRBV7-6 and TRBJ1-1; 7 bases are a match to TRBD1. CDR1 and CDR2 (germline): SGHVS, FNYEAQ. The CDR3 covers 15 residues. After removal of 5 bases from V and 0 bases from J, the junction contained 6 bases not matched to a gene. This chain's CDR3 is CASSQPGQLNTEAFF. DNA of the CDR3: TGTGCCAGCAGCCAGCCGGGACAGCTGAACACTGAAGCTTTCTTT. The full variable domain, rest sourced from reference TRBV7-6 and TRBJ1-1, is GAGVSQSPRYKVTKRGQDVALRCDPISGHVSLYWYRQALGQGPEFLTYFNYEAQQDKSGLPNDRFSAERPEGSISTLTIQRTEQRDSAMYRCASSQPGQLNTEAFFGQGTRLTVV.

V and J are TRBV19 and TRBJ2-7; 8 nucleotides agree with TRBD1. The CDR3 consists of 14 residues. CDR1 is LNHDA and CDR2 is SQIVND in the germline V gene (reference sequence). V was clipped by 7 bases and J by 2 bases; unmatched bases: 7. The CDR3 sequence is CASTPRQGPYEQYF. CDR3 nucleotide sequence: TGTGCCAGTACCCCCCGACAGGGGCCCTACGAGCAGTACTTC.

The V and J genes are TRBV7-8 and TRBJ2-7; 10 bases map to TRBD2. After removal of 4 bases from V and 1 base from J, the junction contained 4 bases not matched to a gene. CDR3 length equals 15 residues. Germline CDR1 reads SGHVS; CDR2 reads FQNEAQ. The CDR3: CASSSLAGDSYEQYF. As DNA, the CDR3 is TGTGCCAGCAGCTCCCTAGCGGGGGATTCCTACGAGCAGTACTTC.

The V and J genes are TRBV7-2 and TRBJ2-7; 11 positions agree with TRBD2. CDR1 is SGHTA and CDR2 is FQGNSA in the germline V gene. The V and J ends lost 5 bases and 1 base, in that order; junction bases with no gene match: 4. The CDR3 spans 15 residues. The CDR3 coding sequence is TGTGCCAGCAGCGCGACTAGCGGGGATTCCTACGAGCAGTACTTC. As protein: CASSATSGDSYEQYF. Full variable domain (rest looked up from reference TRBV7-2 and TRBJ2-7): GAGVSQSPSNKVTEKGKDVELRCDPISGHTALYWYRQSLGQGLEFLIYFQGNSAPDKSGLPSDRFSAERTGGSVSTLTIQRTQQEDSAVYLCASSATSGDSYEQYFGPGTRLTVT.

V gene TRBV4-1 combines with J gene TRBJ2-7, with 9 bases identical to TRBD1. CDR1 and CDR2 from the germline V gene are MGHRA and YSYEKL. The CDR3 consists of 16 residues. V shed 0 bases, J shed 0 bases, and the junction held 3 bases outside the gene matches. As DNA, the CDR3 is TGCGCCAGCAGCCAAGATAAGGACAGGGGCTCCTACGAGCAGTACTTC. Amino acids: CASSQDKDRGSYEQYF.

The V call is TRBV9, the J call TRBJ2-5; no reliable D call. Trimming took off 0 bases at V and 4 bases at J, with 10 bases between the two ends. The CDR3 has 14 residues. CDR1 is SGDLS and CDR2 is YYNGEE in the germline V gene. This CDR3 is CASSVDGFGETQYF. The CDR3 DNA is TGTGCCAGCAGCGTAGACGGGTTCGGAGAGACCCAGTACTTC. The complete variable domain, with remaining parts taken from reference TRBV9 and TRBJ2-5, reads DSGVTQTPKHLITATGQRVTLRCSPRSGDLSVYWYQQSLDQGLQFLIQYYNGEERAKGNILERFSAQQFPDLHSELNLSSLELGDSALYFCASSVDGFGETQYFGPGTRLLVL.

This chain links TRBV18 with TRBJ2-7; D gene uncertain. V lost 3 bases and J lost 0, with 6 bases in between. Germline values: CDR1 KGHSH, CDR2 LQKENI. CDR3 length: 13 amino acids. The CDR3: CASSPLSSYEQYF. CDR3 bases: TGTGCCAGCTCACCCCTTAGCTCCTACGAGCAGTACTTC. The full variable domain, its missing parts supplied by reference TRBV18 and TRBJ2-7, is NAGVMQNPRHLVRRRGQEARLRCSPMKGHSHVYWYRQLPEEGLKFMVYLQKENIIDESGMPKERFSAEFPKEGPSILRIQQVVRGDSAAYFCASSPLSSYEQYFGPGTRLTVT.

This chain connects TRBV5-1 to TRBJ2-7; the D is unclear. The length of the CDR3 is 15 residues. Per the germline V gene, CDR1 is SGHRS and CDR2 is YFSETQ. The ends were cut back, 0 bases at V and 2 bases at J, with 12 bases in the middle. The CDR3 protein is CASSLGVSPTYEQYF. The CDR3 DNA reads as TGCGCCAGCAGCTTGGGGGTTAGCCCGACCTACGAGCAGTACTTC.

The chain links TRBV2 to TRBJ1-5; no definite D call. The ends were cut back, 6 bases at V and 0 bases at J, with 12 bases in the middle. The germline CDR1 and CDR2 sequences are SNHLY and FYNNEI. There are 15 residues in the CDR3. The DNA of the CDR3 is TGTGCCAGCAGCCGAGACAATAATAGCAATCAGCCCCAGCATTTT. It encodes CASSRDNNSNQPQHF.

The rearrangement links TRBV11-1 to TRBJ2-1; 8 nucleotides agree with TRBD2. Germline CDR1 and CDR2: SGHAT and FQDESV (reference sequence). This CDR3 has 15 amino acids. V shed 5 bases and J 4 bases; nucleotides not matched to a gene: 7. The CDR3 loop is CASSRSRGGYNEQFF. The CDR3 DNA reads TGTGCCAGCAGCCGGAGCCGGGGGGGATACAATGAGCAGTTCTTC.

The chain combines TRBV18 with TRBJ1-6; 8 bases are shared with TRBD1. The CDR3 contains 14 residues. V was pared by 5 bases and J by 4 bases, with 1 base of the junction left unmatched. Germline CDR1 KGHSH, CDR2 LQKENI. The CDR3 nucleotides read TGTGCCAGCTCAGGACAGGGTTATAATTCACCCCTCCACTTT. Its translation is CASSGQGYNSPLHF.

The chain has TRBV5-1 and TRBJ2-7, with no clear D. V lost 3 bases and J 2 bases, leaving 9 bases between the germline ends. Germline CDR1 SGHRS, CDR2 YFSETQ. CDR3 size: 13 residues. CDR3 in DNA: TGCGCCAGCAGCTCCGGGTTTGCCTACGAGCAGTACTTC. As protein: CASSSGFAYEQYF. Variable domain in full (rest from reference TRBV5-1 and TRBJ2-7): KAGVTQTPRYLIKTRGQQVTLSCSPISGHRSVSWYQQTPGQGLQFLFEYFSETQRNKGNFPGRFSGRQFSNSRSEMNVSTLELGDSALYLCASSSGFAYEQYFGPGTRLTVT.

V gene TRBV19 combines with J gene TRBJ2-3, with TRBD2 matching 7 bases. The trim removed 3 bases at V and 2 bases at J, leaving 5 bases unmatched. Germline values: CDR1 LNHDA, CDR2 SQIVND (reference sequence). This CDR3 has 15 residues. In nucleotides, the CDR3 is TGTGCCAGTAGTATGGTTGGACTAGACACAGATACGCAGTATTTT. Protein: CASSMVGLDTDTQYF.

Comments on this clone: Its ends do not fully match the called genes, so a read error is possible. The chain couples TRBV11-2 to TRBJ2-1, with TRBD2 matching over 9 bases. The CDR3 is 16 residues long. CDR1 is SGHAT, CDR2 FQNNGV, per germline. The CDR3 is CASGSYSGGVDNERFF. DNA for the CDR3: TGTGCCAGCGGATCCTATAGCGGGGGAGTTGACAATGAGCGGTTCTTC.

This chain joins TRBV7-9 and TRBJ2-3; TRBD1 is a possible D gene (6 bases). The CDR3 totals 13 residues. CDR1 SEHNR and CDR2 FQNEAQ come from the germline V gene (reference sequence). V was clipped by 4 bases and J by 5 bases, with 10 bases between them. CDR3 coding DNA: TGTGCCAGCAGCTCGTCAGGGGAAGATACGCAGTATTTT. Translated: CASSSSGEDTQYF.